This T cell receptor beta chain was identified in a study of shared clonotypes between healthy human individuals. Genomic DNA per cell subset filled all wells of several immunoSEQ plates. Original analysis: Junction-only sequences without quality scores were provided by ImmunoSEQ, so filtering was different. The protocol was immunoSEQ multiplex PCR, while the TCRdb copy is restricted to in-frame clones and leaves out a portion. Clone size and V and J calls were adopted from that table, with D and trimming inferred from the DNA. The table lists 950,000 to 1,300,000 clones, about 80% of them singletons. The CDR3 is made up of 12 amino acids. Germline V gene data show CDR1 as SGHRS and CDR2 as YFSETQ. Trimming stripped 7 bases from V and 2 bases from J, with 9 bases between. This clone was counted a single time. There were only Caucasian adults among the donors, and all lived in Nashville, Tennessee.

The chain carries TRBV5-1 and TRBJ2-5; a weak D match, TRBD1 (5 bases). This clonotype was obtained from a man aged 18 to 30 in good health. Sequenced: memory CD4+ T cells sorted from blood. Sample subset: CD45RA-negative fraction. The CDR3 DNA follows: TGCGCCAGCGCACGACAGCAAGAGACCCAGTACTTC. This sequence encodes CASARQQETQYF.